A single sample is the source of the 9 T cell receptor beta chains below, sequenced in a study of blood T cell repertoires in COVID-19. Data came from immunoSEQ multiplex PCR; TCRdb stores just in-frame clones and leaves some out. Among about 210,000 clones listed, approximately 78% were seen once. The sample was peripheral blood. All receptors come from a woman between 70 and 85 years old with COVID-19, enrolled during active disease.

This clone was counted a few times. This sequence joins TRBV5-1 and TRBJ1-2, with TRBD1 as a possible D gene (6 bases). Trimming took 4 bases from V and 2 from J, leaving 12 bases between them. The germline CDR1 and CDR2 sequences are SGHRS and YFSETQ. This CDR3 spans 14 amino acids. DNA for the CDR3: TGCGCCAGCAGCCCCGAGGGGGAAAACTATGGCTACACCTTC. It specifies CASSPEGENYGYTF.

This rearrangement joins TRBV11-2 to TRBJ2-6; a possible D gene is TRBD2 (5 bases). V gave up 0 bases and J gave up 0 bases, with 18 bases separating them. The CDR3 sequence is 20 residues long. The V gene's germline CDR1 is SGHAT and CDR2 FQNNGV. The CDR3 loop is CASSLDGSPSRLSGANVLTF. The CDR3, as DNA: TGTGCCAGCAGCTTAGATGGGAGCCCCTCGCGCCTCTCTGGGGCCAACGTCCTGACTTTC.

V usage is TRBV7-2 and J usage is TRBJ2-1; 10 bases align to TRBD1. Germline loops: CDR1 SGHTA, CDR2 FQGNSA. The CDR3 length is 16 residues. With 1 base clipped from V and 2 bases from J, the junction kept 2 bases outside the gene matches. DNA of the CDR3: TGTGCCAGCAGCTTAGATGGGACAGGGGCCTACAATGAGCAGTTCTTC. It translates to CASSLDGTGAYNEQFF.

This clone was seen more than once but under ten times. The chain has TRBV5-1 and TRBJ1-2; 10 nucleotides match TRBD1. V lost 5 bases and J lost 0; bases outside the gene matches: 7. The CDR3 has 16 residues. CDR1 and CDR2 (germline): SGHRS, YFSETQ. This CDR3 is CASSTGTGASNYGYTF. CDR3 nucleotides: TGCGCCAGCAGTACCGGGACAGGGGCTTCTAACTATGGCTACACCTTC.

The chain couples TRBV7-2 to TRBJ1-2, with D possibly being TRBD1 (5 bases). There are 14 residues in the CDR3. The V end was cut by 3 bases, the J end by 7 bases, with 15 bases between. CDR1 is SGHTA and CDR2 is FQGNSA in the germline V gene. DNA of the CDR3: TGTGCCAGCAGCTTTCCCGGACAAAAGCGTGGCTACACCTTC. Translating gives CASSFPGQKRGYTF.

This clone appeared a few times. V is TRBV19 and J is TRBJ1-1, with TRBD1 identical over 8 bases. CDR3 size: 14 residues. Germline trimming cut 6 bases from V and 6 bases from J; bases unmatched to any gene: 9. CDR1 is LNHDA, CDR2 SQIVND, per germline (reference sequence). DNA for the CDR3: TGTGCCAGTAGACGGACAGGGAGGGTTCCTGAAGCTTTCTTT. This gives the protein CASRRTGRVPEAFF. Drawing the rest from reference TRBV19 and TRBJ1-1, the complete variable domain is DGGITQSPKYLFRKEGQNVTLSCEQNLNHDAMYWYRQDPGQGLRLIYYSQIVNDFQKGDIAEGYSVSREKKESFPLTVTSAQKNPTAFYLCASRRTGRVPEAFFGQGTRLTVV.

The chain joins TRBV28 to TRBJ1-2; D is perhaps TRBD1 (5 bases). Germline CDR1 MDHEN, CDR2 SYDVKM. Trimming left V 2 bases short and J 4 bases short, with 8 bases between. The CDR3 is made up of 13 amino acids. CDR3 amino acids: CASSLTGLYGYTF. The CDR3, as DNA: TGTGCCAGCAGTTTAACAGGTCTCTATGGCTACACCTTC.

The chain carries TRBV25-1 and TRBJ2-3; D possibly corresponds to TRBD1 (6 bases). CDR3 size: 15 residues. The germline CDR1 and CDR2 sequences are MGHDK and SYGVNS. The V end was cut by 2 bases, the J end by 0 bases, with 9 bases between. CDR3 nucleotide sequence: TGTGCCAGCAGTGAACAAGGACAGAGCACAGATACGCAGTATTTT. This translates into CASSEQGQSTDTQYF.

The count of this clone is one. The chain joins TRBV2 to TRBJ2-5; tentatively, D is TRBD2 (5 bases). Germline V gene data show CDR1 as SNHLY and CDR2 as FYNNEI. The CDR3 is 14 amino acids. V was cut by 5 bases and J by 1 base, with 11 bases left in between. CDR3 sequence (DNA): TGTGCCAGCAGTAATGGACTGATCCAAGAGACCCAGTACTTC. Translation gives CASSNGLIQETQYF. The complete variable domain, with remaining parts taken from reference TRBV2 and TRBJ2-5, reads EPEVTQTPSHQVTQMGQEVILRCVPISNHLYFYWYRQILGQKVEFLVSFYNNEISEKSEIFDDQFSVERPDGSNFTLKIRSTKLEDSAMYFCASSNGLIQETQYFGPGTRLLVL.